This T cell receptor beta chain stems from a study of OX40 agonist ivuxolimab in advanced cancers. Whole-study context: The patients received agonistic anti-OX40 (CD134) antibody ivuxolimab. The study gave patients intravenous ivuxolimab at 0.01 to 10 mg/kg every 2 weeks.

Sequencing used immunoSEQ multiplex PCR; TCRdb keeps in-frame clones, though not all of them. The sample includes about 36,000 clones, 60% to 80% of them seen just once. Germline CDR1 MDHEN, CDR2 SYDVKM. This CDR3 spans 12 amino acids. Trimming shortened V by 2 bases and J by 3 bases, and 4 bases separated the two germline ends. This chain links TRBV28 with TRBJ1-1, with D uncertain. The clonotype comes from an adult with an advanced solid tumor such as melanoma, head and neck, liver or kidney cancer. Here the sequenced sample was CD4+ or CD8+ T cells sorted from blood, taken in a trial of the OX40 agonist ivuxolimab. CDR3 in DNA: TGTGCCAGCAGTTTAACCTACACTGAAGCTTTCTTT. It yields the protein CASSLTYTEAFF. Drawing the rest from reference TRBV28 and TRBJ1-1, the complete variable domain is DVKVTQSSRYLVKRTGEKVFLECVQDMDHENMFWYRQDPGLGLRLIYFSYDVKMKEKGDIPEGYSVSREKKERFSLILESASTNQTSMYLCASSLTYTEAFFGQGTRLTVV.